This T cell receptor (beta chain) was observed in a study of identical twins. General study points: The conclusions drew on cross-sectional statistical analysis instead of tracking the same donors.

The germline V gene encodes CDR1 SEHNR and CDR2 FQNEAQ (reference sequence). Unmatched junction bases numbered 6, after V lost 5 bases and J lost 13 bases. This CDR3 has 12 residues. This clonotype has at least ten counts. The antigen is not known. After template switching added a universal primer site, the resulting cDNA carried unique molecular identifiers. TCRdb reprocessed the 5' RACE reads via MiXCR and lists one record per CDR3 protein. The sample consists of about 210,000 distinct CDR3 sequences, less than 9.5% of them appearing once. V and J are TRBV7-9 and TRBJ2-4, with 9 bases lining up with TRBD1. This clonotype was sampled from a woman younger than 35 in good health. Sequencing was done on a sample of memory (CD45RO+) T cells sorted from blood. As DNA, the CDR3 is TGTGCCAGCAGCCTCAACAGGGGGCCACAGTACTTC. Translating gives CASSLNRGPQYF.